In its sample, the clone carrying this T cell receptor beta chain was seen many times. The antigen remains undetermined. Sequencing was performed with immunoSEQ multiplex PCR; in TCRdb, only in-frame clones are kept and a portion is missing. This sample carries about 36,000 clones, none of them present only once. The related graft donor's blood sample was taken on the day of bone marrow donation. The CDR3 runs to 14 residues. CDR1 and CDR2 from the germline V gene are LNHDA and SQIVND (reference sequence). Between the trimmed V and J ends, which lost 0 bases and 8 bases, there was a span of 13 bases. This entry is derived from a study of T cells after posttransplantation cyclophosphamide. Findings and caveats of the study: Skin or GI-infiltrating T cells shared few TRB sequences with blood. Donor CD8+ memory clones often dominated recipient blood repertoires at later times.

The source of this sequence is a girl aged 10-17 years in good health, CMV-negative, and a related stem cell transplant donor. This chain joins TRBV19 and TRBJ1-2; TRBD1 might be the D (6 bases). Material for sequencing was PBMCs. The chain's CDR3 is CASSIDFGQHGYTF. Written as DNA, the CDR3 is TGTGCCAGTAGTATAGATTTCGGACAGCACGGCTACACCTTC.